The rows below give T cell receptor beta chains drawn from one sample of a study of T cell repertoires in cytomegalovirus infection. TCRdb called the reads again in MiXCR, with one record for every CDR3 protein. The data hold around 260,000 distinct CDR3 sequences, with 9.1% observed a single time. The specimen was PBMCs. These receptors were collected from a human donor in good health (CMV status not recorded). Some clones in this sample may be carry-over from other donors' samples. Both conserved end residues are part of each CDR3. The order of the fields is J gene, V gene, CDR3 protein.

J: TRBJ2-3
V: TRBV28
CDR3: CASLAGGSRTDTQYF

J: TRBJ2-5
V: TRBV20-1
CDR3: CSASRGIQETQYF

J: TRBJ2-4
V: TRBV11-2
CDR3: CASSSGLAGAKNIQYF

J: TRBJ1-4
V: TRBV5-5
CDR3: CASSLGTVRNEKLFF

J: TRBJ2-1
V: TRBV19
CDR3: CASSILPSAHSYNEQFF

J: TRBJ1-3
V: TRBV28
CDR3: CASSGTGHGSGNTIYF

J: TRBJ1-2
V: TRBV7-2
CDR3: CASSSAAVNYGYTF

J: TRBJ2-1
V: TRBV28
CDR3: CASSLPLGGGARDNEQFF

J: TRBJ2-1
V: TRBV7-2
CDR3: CASSLDFSRQFF

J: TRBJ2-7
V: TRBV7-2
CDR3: CASSLRREPNEQYF

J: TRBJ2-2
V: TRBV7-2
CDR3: CASSLLAGGPQYTGELFF

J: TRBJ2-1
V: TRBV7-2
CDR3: CASSSTTGPSGLF

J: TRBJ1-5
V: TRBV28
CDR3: CASSFGIGSNQPQHF

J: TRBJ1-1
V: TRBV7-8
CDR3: CASRRTGDGTEAFF

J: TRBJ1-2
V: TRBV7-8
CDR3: CASSPVAGGNYGYTF

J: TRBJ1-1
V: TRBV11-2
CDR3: CASSFRNRGITEAFF

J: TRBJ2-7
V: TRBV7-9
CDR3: CASSPGTTSEQYF

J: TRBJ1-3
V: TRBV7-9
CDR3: CASSLPPGQGSGNTIYF

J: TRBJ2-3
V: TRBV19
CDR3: CASTVGLGADTQYF

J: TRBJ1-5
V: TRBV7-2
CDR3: CASSEGRMQNQPQHF

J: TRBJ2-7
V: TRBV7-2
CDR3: CASSLEGGPRAYEQYF

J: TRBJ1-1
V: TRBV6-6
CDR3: CASSYSDSLDEAFF

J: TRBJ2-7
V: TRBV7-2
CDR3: CASSPRQGHEQYF

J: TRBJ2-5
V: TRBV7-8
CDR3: CASSQWTGPGQETQYF

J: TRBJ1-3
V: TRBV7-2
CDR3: CASSLDQGGNTIYF

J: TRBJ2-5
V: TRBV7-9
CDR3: CASSPTAGSQETQYF

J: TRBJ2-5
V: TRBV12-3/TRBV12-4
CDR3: CASSLGQGAGETQYF

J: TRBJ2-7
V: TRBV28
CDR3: CASSSAGTGSREQYF

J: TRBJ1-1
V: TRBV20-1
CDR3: CSAATATGPIPNTEAFF

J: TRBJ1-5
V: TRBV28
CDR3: CASSPSRETNQPQHF

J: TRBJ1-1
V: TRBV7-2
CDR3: CASSLGAPAVEAFF

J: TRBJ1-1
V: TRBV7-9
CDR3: CASSPRQPEGTEAFF

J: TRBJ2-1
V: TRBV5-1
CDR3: CASSKNTAGGYNEQFF

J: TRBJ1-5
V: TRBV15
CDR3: CATSSGTGDLSNQPQHF

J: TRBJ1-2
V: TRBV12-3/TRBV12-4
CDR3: CASSGDGYTF

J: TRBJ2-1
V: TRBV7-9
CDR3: CASSTRTSGTPPFF

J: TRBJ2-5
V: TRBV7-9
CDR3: CASSPTQLETQYF

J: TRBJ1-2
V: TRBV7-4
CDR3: CASSLTGQNYGYTF

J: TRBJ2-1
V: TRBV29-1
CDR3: CSVELGGVDNEQFF

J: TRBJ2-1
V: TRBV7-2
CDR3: CASSQIPYNEQFF